The 30 T cell receptor beta chains below come from one sample, sequenced in a study of shared clonotypes between healthy human individuals. Sequencing used immunoSEQ multiplex PCR; TCRdb keeps in-frame clones, though not all of them. The profile shows about 1.1 million clones, roughly 80% of them singletons. Sequenced: memory CD4+ T cells from PBMCs. Regarding subset: CD45RA-negative fraction. Source of these receptors: a man between 18 and 29 years old in good health. Some clones in this sample may be carry-over from other donors' samples.

The chain is built from TRBV9 and TRBJ1-1; 10 bases map to TRBD1. Germline CDR1 reads SGDLS; CDR2 reads YYNGEE. This CDR3 is built from 16 residues. V shed 3 bases, J shed 8 bases, and the junction held 13 bases outside the gene matches. The CDR3 region is CASSAPPGTGEGEAFF. CDR3 in DNA: TGTGCCAGCAGCGCCCCACCCGGGACAGGGGAGGGAGAAGCTTTCTTT.

This clone was observed a handful of times. Other DNA variants within this sample encode the same CDR3. The chain uses TRBV5-1 and TRBJ2-5; no clear D. The CDR3 length is 11 residues. V was shortened by 2 bases and J by 5 bases, with 4 bases between the two germline ends. Germline values: CDR1 SGHRS, CDR2 YFSETQ. CDR3 region: CASSFTETQYF. The CDR3 coding sequence is TGCGCCAGCAGCTTCACGGAGACCCAGTACTTC.

This chain joins TRBV18 and TRBJ1-1; D unresolved. V lost 6 bases and J lost 1, with 15 bases in between. The CDR3 extends over 15 amino acids. Germline-derived CDR1 and CDR2 are KGHSH and LQKENI. The CDR3 reads CASSTNSGENTEAFF. The CDR3 DNA sequence: TGTGCCAGCTCCACCAATAGTGGGGAGAACACTGAAGCTTTCTTT. The whole variable domain, remainder taken from reference TRBV18 and TRBJ1-1, is NAGVMQNPRHLVRRRGQEARLRCSPMKGHSHVYWYRQLPEEGLKFMVYLQKENIIDESGMPKERFSAEFPKEGPSILRIQQVVRGDSAAYFCASSTNSGENTEAFFGQGTRLTVV.

This clone was recorded only once. The rearrangement uses TRBV5-3 and TRBJ2-7, with D hard to call. TRBV5-3 is an open reading frame, and its role is uncertain. The CDR3 has 14 residues. With 4 bases removed from V and 3 bases from J, the gap between germline ends came to 14 bases. The DNA for the CDR3 is TGTGCCAGAAGCCGAAACACTGATAACTACGAGCAGTACTTC. Translating gives CARSRNTDNYEQYF.

The sample holds one count of this clone. Other nucleotide sequences from this sample produce the same CDR3. The genes are TRBV28 and TRBJ2-5; D uncertain. Germline-derived CDR1 and CDR2 are MDHEN and SYDVKM. Trimming took 5 bases from V and 0 from J, leaving 4 bases between them. This CDR3 spans 12 amino acids. The CDR3 spells CASSPYQETQYF. CDR3 DNA: TGTGCCAGCAGTCCCTACCAAGAGACCCAGTACTTC.

About this clone itself: A much larger clone sits a single nucleotide away, making a read error possible. This chain uses TRBV6-5 with TRBJ1-5, with D hard to call. CDR1 and CDR2 (germline): MNHEY, SVGAGI. V dropped 4 bases and J dropped 0 bases, with 10 bases sitting between them. This CDR3 spans 15 amino acids. The CDR3, as DNA: TGTGCCAGCAGTTGGAACAGAGATAGCAATCAGCCCCAGCATTTT. Translated: CASSWNRDSNQPQHF.

This clone was counted a few times. The chain joins TRBV28 to TRBJ1-3; D gene unclear. Trimming shortened V by 5 bases and J by 2 bases, and 13 bases separated the two germline ends. The CDR3 is 15 residues long. Germline lookup yields CDR1 MDHEN and CDR2 SYDVKM. The CDR3 spells CASSPRLRAGNTIYF. The DNA for the CDR3 is TGTGCCAGCAGTCCTCGACTAAGGGCTGGAAACACCATATATTTT.

As for this clone: With a far larger clone one base away, a read error is the likely cause. Distinct nucleotide sequences in the sample also encode this CDR3. This sequence joins TRBV5-1 and TRBJ1-1; no reliable D call. Germline values: CDR1 SGHRS, CDR2 YFSETQ. This CDR3 has 11 residues. The CDR3 coding sequence is TGCGCCAGCAGGGATTATTCTGAAGCTTTATTT. It yields the protein CASRDYSEALF. Together with reference TRBV5-1 and TRBJ1-1, the CDR3 gives the full variable domain: KAGVTQTPRYLIKTRGQQVTLSCSPISGHRSVSWYQQTPGQGLQFLFEYFSETQRNKGNFPGRFSGRQFSNSRSEMNVSTLELGDSALYLCASRDYSEALFGQGTRLTVV.

This clone appeared many times. The rearrangement joins TRBV6-6 to TRBJ2-2; D is unresolved. Germline CDR1 MNHNY, CDR2 SVGAGI (reference sequence). The CDR3 consists of 15 residues. V was shortened by 7 bases and J by 4 bases, with 16 bases between the two germline ends. The CDR3 loop reads CASTRSRAGTGELFF. CDR3 bases: TGTGCCAGCACCAGGTCAAGGGCCGGCACCGGGGAGCTGTTTTTT.

Only a few counts were recorded for this clone. The chain carries TRBV25-1 and TRBJ1-3, with D tentatively TRBD1 (5 bases). The CDR3 is made up of 14 amino acids. The germline CDR1 and CDR2 sequences are MGHDK and SYGVNS. Trimming left V 6 bases short and J 3 bases short, with 12 bases between. CDR3 sequence: CASRSLRDGNTIYF. The CDR3 region has the DNA TGTGCCAGCAGATCCCTCAGGGATGGAAACACCATATATTTT.

V gene TRBV5-1 combines with J gene TRBJ2-5; a possible D gene is TRBD1 (6 bases). Germline lookup yields CDR1 SGHRS and CDR2 YFSETQ. This CDR3 has 13 amino acids. V was trimmed by 6 bases and J by 4 bases, leaving 13 bases between them. The CDR3 region is CASNVGGRETQYF. CDR3 sequence (DNA): TGCGCCAGCAATGTAGGGGGACGAGAGACCCAGTACTTC.

This clone was seen only a few times. The chain joins TRBV6-5 to TRBJ1-1, with D tentatively TRBD1 (5 bases). Trimming left V 1 base short and J 1 base short, with 13 bases between. The germline V gene has CDR1 MNHEY and CDR2 SVGAGI. The CDR3 is 16 residues long. This chain's CDR3 is CASSYYRGTSNTEAFF. The CDR3 coding sequence is TGTGCCAGCAGTTACTATAGGGGTACCTCGAACACTGAAGCTTTCTTT.

To note about this clone: A much larger clone differs by one base, so this may be a read error. This sequence joins TRBV30 and TRBJ2-6; tentatively, D is TRBD1 (5 bases). The length of the CDR3 is 17 residues. Germline assignment: CDR1 GTSNPN and CDR2 SVGIG (reference sequence). For the CDR3, the DNA is TGTTCCTGGAGTAAAAGGGGTTTACGCTCTGGGGCCAACGTCCTGACTTTC. Residues: CSWSKRGLRSGANVLTF.

CDR3 in amino acids: CSVLSLTESSYNEQFF. CDR3 bases: TGCAGCGTTCTAAGCCTGACAGAGAGCTCCTACAATGAGCAGTTCTTC. The rearrangement links TRBV29-1 to TRBJ2-1, with D tentatively TRBD1 (5 bases). V lost 5 bases, J lost 0 bases, and 17 bases lay in between. Germline V gene lookup returns CDR1 SQVTM and CDR2 ANQGSEA. The CDR3 loop spans 16 amino acids.

Regarding this clone: This may stem from a read error, because a much larger clone lies one nucleotide away. This chain connects TRBV28 to TRBJ1-2; D unresolved. CDR1 MDHEN and CDR2 SYDVKM come from the germline V gene. This CDR3 spans 11 amino acids. CDR3 sequence reads: CASSGIYSYTF. The CDR3 DNA is TGTGCCAGCAGCGGAATCTATAGCTACACCTTC.

The chain joins TRBV6-1 to TRBJ1-1; D is possibly TRBD1 (6 bases). Trimming removed 6 bases from V and 6 bases from J, with 17 bases in between. CDR1 and CDR2 (germline): MNHNS, SASEGT. There are 14 residues in the CDR3. This chain's CDR3 is CASSGSGGRSEAFF. Here the CDR3 DNA reads TGTGCCAGCAGCGGGTCGGGGGGCAGGTCTGAAGCTTTCTTT.

The chain is built from TRBV4-1 and TRBJ2-3; 9 bases line up with TRBD2. Germline V gene sequence: CDR1 MGHRA, CDR2 YSYEKL. With 4 bases clipped from V and 2 bases from J, the junction kept 1 base outside the gene matches. This CDR3 is 14 amino acids long. CDR3 DNA sequence: TGCGCCAGCAGCCGACTAGCGGCCACAGATACGCAGTATTTT. Residues: CASSRLAATDTQYF.

The rearrangement joins TRBV5-1 to TRBJ2-1, with D maybe TRBD1 (6 bases). V was cut by 3 bases and J by 9 bases, with 13 bases left in between. CDR3 length: 13 residues. Germline V lookup: CDR1 SGHRS, CDR2 YFSETQ. CDR3 sequence reads: CASSSEQGTEQFF. The CDR3 bases are TGCGCCAGCAGCTCTGAACAGGGAACTGAGCAGTTCTTC.

This clone was counted a few times. The same CDR3 can be traced to other DNA sequences in this sample. The CDR3: CASSLEGGMNTEAFF. DNA for the CDR3: TGCGCCAGCAGCTTGGAGGGCGGGATGAACACTGAAGCTTTCTTT. The genes are TRBV5-1 and TRBJ1-1; D is unresolved. The CDR3 runs to 15 residues. The V end lost 0 bases, the J end lost 0 bases, and 9 bases lay between the germline ends. Germline CDR1 reads SGHRS; CDR2 reads YFSETQ.

The rearrangement uses TRBV19 and TRBJ1-1; D is ambiguous. Germline values: CDR1 LNHDA, CDR2 SQIVND (reference sequence). Trimming took off 5 bases at V and 0 bases at J, with 13 bases between the two ends. The CDR3 consists of 15 residues. CDR3 sequence reads: CASSPSMKLNTEAFF. The DNA for the CDR3 is TGTGCCAGTAGTCCCTCGATGAAACTGAACACTGAAGCTTTCTTT.

In this sample, this clone turned up once. This chain uses TRBV5-4 with TRBJ2-1; D remains unclear. Deletions cut 0 bases from V and 0 bases from J, with 7 bases between. The CDR3 runs 15 residues. The germline CDR1 and CDR2 sequences are SGHNT and YYREEE (reference sequence). The CDR3 loop reads CASSLGRSSYNEQFF. The CDR3 coding sequence is TGTGCCAGCAGCTTGGGGCGAAGCTCCTACAATGAGCAGTTCTTC.

As for this clone: Other nucleotide sequences from this sample produce the same CDR3. The J gene is TRBJ2-3, the V gene TRBV20-1; no firm D call. CDR3 length: 10 amino acids. Trimming removed 6 bases at V and 5 bases at J, with 6 bases between. Germline V CDR1 and CDR2: DFQATT, SNEGSKA (reference sequence). CDR3: CSAPIDTQYF. The CDR3 bases are TGCAGTGCCCCCATAGATACGCAGTATTTT.

The chain joins TRBV28 to TRBJ2-5; D remains unclear. V was clipped by 5 bases and J by 7 bases, with 14 bases between them. The CDR3 contains 13 residues. CDR1 is MDHEN and CDR2 is SYDVKM in the germline V gene. The CDR3 loop reads CASSIGSPATQYF. Here the CDR3 DNA reads TGTGCCAGCAGTATAGGATCCCCAGCGACCCAGTACTTC.

This clone was observed a single time. The rearrangement uses TRBV9 and TRBJ2-1; 9 nucleotides agree with TRBD2. Per the germline V gene, CDR1 is SGDLS and CDR2 is YYNGEE. V gave up 0 bases and J gave up 6 bases; unmatched junction bases: 7. The CDR3 runs to 16 residues. In DNA, the CDR3 is TGTGCCAGCAGCGTAGATCTCGGGACTAGCATCAATGAGCAGTTCTTC. It is translated as CASSVDLGTSINEQFF.

The V call is TRBV5-1, the J call TRBJ2-1, with TRBD1 identical over 7 bases. CDR3 length: 14 amino acids. Germline V gives CDR1 SGHRS, CDR2 YFSETQ. Trimming took 2 bases from V and 3 from J; bases not matched to a gene: 2. The DNA for the CDR3 is TGCGCCAGCAGCTTCCGGGACAGCTACAATGAGCAGTTCTTC. It codes for CASSFRDSYNEQFF.

The count of this clone is one. J is TRBJ1-4 and V is TRBV7-9; D remains unclear. The germline CDR1 and CDR2 sequences are SEHNR and FQNEAQ (reference sequence). V gave up 7 bases and J gave up 0 bases, with 15 bases separating them. The CDR3 runs 16 residues. This CDR3 is CASTLLTLATNEKLFF. As DNA, the CDR3 is TGTGCCAGCACCCTTCTGACGCTGGCAACTAATGAAAAACTGTTTTTT.

The chain recombines TRBV7-2 with TRBJ2-3; 9 nucleotides align to TRBD2. With V trimmed by 2 bases and J by 6 bases, 15 bases remained unmatched. CDR3 size: 18 residues. Germline V lookup: CDR1 SGHTA, CDR2 FQGNSA. The chain's CDR3 is CASSLILAGSTRQDTQYF. CDR3 DNA: TGTGCCAGCAGCTTAATCCTAGCGGGATCCACACGCCAGGATACGCAGTATTTT. The variable domain in full, with the rest retrieved from reference TRBV7-2 and TRBJ2-3, is GAGVSQSPSNKVTEKGKDVELRCDPISGHTALYWYRQSLGQGLEFLIYFQGNSAPDKSGLPSDRFSAERTGGSVSTLTIQRTQQEDSAVYLCASSLILAGSTRQDTQYFGPGTRLTVL.

In this sample, this clone turned up once. The chain employs TRBV7-9 and TRBJ1-1; 12 bases agree with TRBD1. The CDR3 contains 18 residues. Per the germline V gene, CDR1 is SEHNR and CDR2 is FQNEAQ (reference sequence). With V trimmed by 5 bases and J by 0 bases, 10 bases remained unmatched. The DNA of the CDR3 is TGTGCCAGCAGCCCGGGACAGGGGGCGAGTAGTATGAACACTGAAGCTTTCTTT. It is translated as CASSPGQGASSMNTEAFF.

This clone was seen once. This rearrangement joins TRBV7-2 to TRBJ2-1; TRBD2 aligns across 9 bases. V was pared by 5 bases and J by 10 bases, with 12 bases of the junction left unmatched. Germline V gene sequence: CDR1 SGHTA, CDR2 FQGNSA. The CDR3 spans 15 residues. As DNA, the CDR3 is TGTGCCAGCAGCCGGGGACTAGCCCGGCCCGGGGAGCAGTTCTTC. Translating gives CASSRGLARPGEQFF.

V usage is TRBV7-8 and J usage is TRBJ2-2, with TRBD2 matching over 11 bases. The CDR3 is made up of 16 amino acids. Germline V gene data show CDR1 as SGHVS and CDR2 as FQNEAQ. With 4 bases clipped from V and 1 base from J, the junction kept 2 bases outside the gene matches. CDR3 nucleotide sequence: TGTGCCAGCAGCTACGGACTAGCGGGGAACACCGGGGAGCTGTTTTTT. Translating gives CASSYGLAGNTGELFF.